This is a list of T cell receptor beta chains from one sample in a study of cytomegalovirus exposure and HLA in healthy donors. Sequenced by immunoSEQ multiplex PCR; TCRdb stores in-frame clones only, minus some. Its table lists about 92,000 clones. Sequencing input: PBMCs. These TCRs come from a man aged 45 to 65 in good health and CMV-seropositive. The CDR3 runs from the conserved cysteine through the conserved F or W. D genes are given only for firm matches.

V gene,J gene,D gene,CDR3 DNA,CDR3 protein
TRBV5-1,TRBJ1-2,-,TGCGCCAGCAGCTTGGCCGGAGCTAACTATGGCTACACCTTC,CASSLAGANYGYTF
TRBV4-2,TRBJ1-5,-,TGTGCCAGCAGCCAAGAGGGAGATGGAGGGTGGCAGCCCCAGCATTTT,CASSQEGDGGWQPQHF
TRBV10-2,TRBJ2-2,TRBD1,TGCGCCAGCAGTCTCACAGGGGAATACACCGGGGAGCTGTTTTTT,CASSLTGEYTGELFF
TRBV9,TRBJ2-3,TRBD2,TGTGCCAGCAGCCCCTCTAGCGGAGCCTTCACAGATACGCAGTATTTT,CASSPSSGAFTDTQYF
TRBV6-4,TRBJ2-7,TRBD2,TGTGCCAGCAGTGATTCGGGGGGAGAGCAGTACTTC,CASSDSGGEQYF
TRBV7-3,TRBJ2-2,-,TGTGCCAGCAGCCGGGGACTTAACACCGGGGAGCTGTTTTTT,CASSRGLNTGELFF
TRBV19,TRBJ2-2,TRBD1,TGTGCCAGTGGGGACAGGGCCACCGGGGAGCTGTTTTTT,CASGDRATGELFF
TRBV28,TRBJ1-5,TRBD1,TGTGCCAGCAGGGACAGGGGTCAGCCCCAGCATTTT,CASRDRGQPQHF
TRBV7-7,TRBJ2-1,-,TGTGCTAGCAGCTTACGGCTCGGCGGCTACAATGAGCAGTTCTTC,CASSLRLGGYNEQFF
TRBV12-5,TRBJ2-3,-,TGTGCTAGTGGTCCCAAGGTAGCGGCCACAGATACGCAGTATTTT,CASGPKVAATDTQYF
TRBV6-5,TRBJ1-2,-,TGTGCCAGCAGGATACTCCTCAGGTCTAACTATGGCTACACCTTC,CASRILLRSNYGYTF
TRBV27,TRBJ2-2,-,TGTGCCAGCAGTTTGACAGGTTCGGGCACCGGGGAGCTGTTTTTT,CASSLTGSGTGELFF
TRBV7-2,TRBJ1-1,TRBD1,TGTGCCAGCACCCTAACAGGGGGCACTGAAGCTTTCTTT,CASTLTGGTEAFF
TRBV4-3,TRBJ2-2,-,TGCGCCAGCAGCCATGCAGCTCGTAACGGGGGGGAGCTGTTTTTT,CASSHAARNGGELFF
TRBV6-5,TRBJ2-3,-,TGTGCCAGCAGTTACTCGCCCAGGCGGGCAGATACGCAGTATTTT,CASSYSPRRADTQYF
TRBV6-1,TRBJ2-2,-,TGTGCCAGCAGTGTCCGAGGGGACTCGAACACCGGGGAGCTGTTTTTT,CASSVRGDSNTGELFF
TRBV2,TRBJ2-4,TRBD1,TGTGCCAGCAGTGACTTTACAGGGGAGCAAAACATTCAGTACTTC,CASSDFTGEQNIQYF
TRBV6-5,TRBJ1-1,TRBD1,TGTGCCAGCAGACCCGCAGGGGGCACTGAAGCTTTCTTT,CASRPAGGTEAFF
TRBV28,TRBJ1-5,TRBD1,TGTGCCAGCAGAACTCAGGGACAGGGCAATCAGCCCCAGCATTTT,CASRTQGQGNQPQHF
TRBV19,TRBJ2-2,TRBD2,TGTGCCAGCTGGGGACTAGGGATCGGGGAGCTGTTTTTT,CASWGLGIGELFF
TRBV7-9,TRBJ1-1,-,TGTGCCAGCAGCTTAGGTCCGACTGAAGCTTTCTTT,CASSLGPTEAFF
TRBV7-6,TRBJ1-5,-,TGTGCCAGCAGCCCAGGGGTGTTTGATAGCAATCAGCCCCAGCATTTT,CASSPGVFDSNQPQHF
TRBV18,TRBJ1-5,TRBD1,TGTGCCAGCTCGCCGGGACAGGGATCGGATCAGCCCCAGCATTTT,CASSPGQGSDQPQHF
TRBV5-1,TRBJ2-1,TRBD2,TGCGCCAGCAGCTTGGATGGTGGTAGCGGGAGTTTATACAATGAGCAGTTCTTC,CASSLDGGSGSLYNEQFF
TRBV7-9,TRBJ2-1,-,TGTGCCAGCAGCCAGGGACACTTCAATGAGCAGTTCTTC,CASSQGHFNEQFF
TRBV6-1,TRBJ2-3,TRBD1,TGTGCCAGCAGAACAGGGGCTGGCACAGATACGCAGTATTTT,CASRTGAGTDTQYF
TRBV10-2,TRBJ2-3,TRBD2,TGCGCCAGCAGCAGAGCGGGAAGGAGCACAGATACGCAGTATTTT,CASSRAGRSTDTQYF
TRBV6-6,TRBJ1-2,TRBD1,TGTGCCAGCACCGATACAGGGGAGTATGGCTACACCTTC,CASTDTGEYGYTF
TRBV14,TRBJ2-2,-,TGTGCCAGCAGCCATCGGACTTTACAATACACCGGGGAGCTGTTTTTT,CASSHRTLQYTGELFF
TRBV19,TRBJ2-2,TRBD2,TGTGCCAGTAGTATTGGTCCCCTCTCAGCGGGAGTGATGTCCGGGGAGCTGTTTTTT,CASSIGPLSAGVMSGELFF
TRBV6-6,TRBJ2-1,TRBD2,TGTGCCAGCAGACCTCGACTAGCGGGATTGCAGTTCTTC,CASRPRLAGLQFF
TRBV5-4,TRBJ2-3,-,TGTGCCAGCAGCTTGCGTGTAAGCGGAGGGCGAGATACGCAGTATTTT,CASSLRVSGGRDTQYF
TRBV6-5,TRBJ1-2,-,TGTGCCAGCAGTTGGACTGCTAACTATGGCTACACCTTC,CASSWTANYGYTF
TRBV7-2,TRBJ2-7,TRBD2,TGTGCCAGCAGCTTCCCCTCTAGCGGGAGAGACGAGCAGTACTTC,CASSFPSSGRDEQYF
TRBV7-8,TRBJ2-7,TRBD2,TGTGCCAGCAGCTTTAGCGGGGTGGTAGCCGAGCAGTACTTC,CASSFSGVVAEQYF
TRBV7-8,TRBJ2-7,TRBD2,TGTGCCAGCAGCCCCCGGACTAGCGGGAGGGCCTGGAGCTCCTACGAGCAGTACTTC,CASSPRTSGRAWSSYEQYF
TRBV18,TRBJ2-1,-,TGTGCCAGCTCACCACCGAGTAGATCCTACAATGAGCAGTTCTTC,CASSPPSRSYNEQFF
TRBV4-2,TRBJ1-5,-,TGTGCCAGCAGCCAAGCCACGACAGGCAATCAGCCCCAGCATTTT,CASSQATTGNQPQHF
TRBV25-1,TRBJ2-7,-,TGTGCCAGCAGTGGACCCGGGAGTCGGGTCCACGAGCAGTACTTC,CASSGPGSRVHEQYF
TRBV20-1,TRBJ2-1,-,TGCAGTGGGGGCTGGGACAATGAGCAGTTCTTC,CSGGWDNEQFF
TRBV28,TRBJ1-1,TRBD1,TGTGCCAGCACCGGGACAGGGGGACCGAACACTGAAGCTTTCTTT,CASTGTGGPNTEAFF
TRBV11-2,TRBJ1-2,TRBD1,TGTGCCAGCAGCAGAATACAGGGGGCTTCTGGTGGCTACACCTTC,CASSRIQGASGGYTF
TRBV4-3,TRBJ2-5,-,TGCGCCAGCAGCCAAGATCGGTGGTGGGAGACCCAGTACTTC,CASSQDRWWETQYF
TRBV5-1,TRBJ1-2,-,TGCGCCAGCAGCTTGGGCCAGGGGTTTGATGGCTACACCTTC,CASSLGQGFDGYTF
TRBV7-8,TRBJ2-2,TRBD1,TGTGCCAGCAGCCCCGGGACAGGGGGGTCCCACACCGGGGAGCTGTTTTTT,CASSPGTGGSHTGELFF
TRBV9,TRBJ2-7,TRBD2,TGTGCCAGCAGCCCCCGGAGTAGCGGGAACGAGCAGTACTTC,CASSPRSSGNEQYF
TRBV11-2,TRBJ1-2,-,TGTGCCAGCAGCTTCCTCGAAGGGGTCTATGGCTACACCTTC,CASSFLEGVYGYTF
TRBV4-2,TRBJ1-2,-,TGTGCCAGCAGCCAAGGGGTAGGGGGGGGCTATGGCTACACCTTC,CASSQGVGGGYGYTF
TRBV5-4,TRBJ2-5,TRBD2,TGTGCCAGCAGCATCGGGACTAGAGAAGAGACCCAGTACTTC,CASSIGTREETQYF
TRBV29-1,TRBJ2-2,-,TGCAGCGTTGGGTTACAGGGCCCGAACACCGGGGAGCTGTTTTTT,CSVGLQGPNTGELFF
TRBV9,TRBJ2-1,TRBD2,TGTGCCAGCAGCGTCCTGGCGGGGGGGAACAATGAGCAGTTCTTC,CASSVLAGGNNEQFF
TRBV5-1,TRBJ1-2,-,TGCGCCAGCAGCTTGGGTCCTTTTTCGAGTGCTAACTATGGCTACACCTTC,CASSLGPFSSANYGYTF